A selection of T cell receptor beta chains follows, all from one sample in a study of T cell responses to AZD1222 COVID-19 vaccine. Profiling relied on immunoSEQ multiplex PCR, and the TCRdb table lists in-frame clones only, not all of them. The data show 95,000 to 150,000 clones, around 86% seen once. The sequencing here drew on peripheral blood, taken on day 0 of AZD1222 vaccination. Receptors were obtained from an adult in good health. Each CDR3 is given with its conserved first and last residue. The order of the fields is D gene, V gene, clone size, J gene, CDR3 DNA, CDR3 protein. A D gene is named only where the DNA matches it firmly. Rows may omit the clone size; those that give it use once, few, many or a size class.

d_gene: NA
v_gene: TRBV5-1
abundance: NA
j_gene: TRBJ2-5
CDR3nt: TGCGCCAGCAGCTCCGCCGTAGAAGAGACCCAGTACTTC
CDR3aa: CASSSAVEETQYF

d_gene: NA
v_gene: TRBV5-5
abundance: NA
j_gene: TRBJ2-3
CDR3nt: TGTGCCAGCAGCTTGTGGCGTAACGACCCCACAGATACGCAGTATTTT
CDR3aa: CASSLWRNDPTDTQYF

d_gene: NA
v_gene: TRBV28
abundance: NA
j_gene: TRBJ2-7
CDR3nt: TGTGCCAGCAGGGTGGGGGCCTACGAGCAGTACTTC
CDR3aa: CASRVGAYEQYF

d_gene: TRBD2
v_gene: TRBV6-2/TRBV6-3
abundance: NA
j_gene: TRBJ2-1
CDR3nt: TGTGCCAGCAGTTCCCTAGCGGGAGGACGCGGTGAGCAGTTCTTC
CDR3aa: CASSSLAGGRGEQFF

d_gene: NA
v_gene: TRBV19
abundance: NA
j_gene: TRBJ1-4
CDR3nt: TGTGCCAGTACCCCGGACAGCTTGGGTGAAAAACTGTTTTTT
CDR3aa: CASTPDSLGEKLFF

d_gene: TRBD1
v_gene: TRBV10-1
abundance: NA
j_gene: TRBJ2-7
CDR3nt: TGCGCCAGCAGTGACCCCGGGACAGGGTACTACGAGCAGTACTTC
CDR3aa: CASSDPGTGYYEQYF

d_gene: NA
v_gene: TRBV20-1
abundance: NA
j_gene: TRBJ2-5
CDR3nt: TGCAGTGCTAGGCAGGAGACCCAGTACTTC
CDR3aa: CSARQETQYF

d_gene: NA
v_gene: TRBV30
abundance: NA
j_gene: TRBJ1-1
CDR3nt: TGTGCCTGGAGTCCTCACGGGGACACTGAAGCTTTCTTT
CDR3aa: CAWSPHGDTEAFF

d_gene: NA
v_gene: TRBV10-3
abundance: NA
j_gene: TRBJ2-7
CDR3nt: TGTGCCATCAGTGAACGGGGGCCGACTACCAGCTCCTACGAGCAGTACTTC
CDR3aa: CAISERGPTTSSYEQYF

d_gene: NA
v_gene: TRBV28
abundance: few
j_gene: TRBJ2-7
CDR3nt: TGTGCCAGCAGTACCGGGACTCTTACCTACGAGCAGTACTTC
CDR3aa: CASSTGTLTYEQYF

d_gene: NA
v_gene: TRBV7-9
abundance: NA
j_gene: TRBJ2-3
CDR3nt: TGTGCCAGCAGCCCCCTCAACGGGGGCTTCACAGATACGCAGTATTTT
CDR3aa: CASSPLNGGFTDTQYF

d_gene: NA
v_gene: TRBV2
abundance: NA
j_gene: TRBJ2-3
CDR3nt: TGTGCCAGCAGTGTCATTGAGGGGTCAGATACGCAGTATTTT
CDR3aa: CASSVIEGSDTQYF

d_gene: NA
v_gene: TRBV14
abundance: few
j_gene: TRBJ1-1
CDR3nt: TGTGCCAGCAGTCAAAGGTGGGATGAAGCTTTCTTT
CDR3aa: CASSQRWDEAFF

d_gene: TRBD1
v_gene: TRBV28
abundance: NA
j_gene: TRBJ1-5
CDR3nt: TGTGCCAGCAGTTTAGTCTCCGGGACAGGGGTACAGCCCCAGCATTTT
CDR3aa: CASSLVSGTGVQPQHF

d_gene: NA
v_gene: TRBV6-5
abundance: NA
j_gene: TRBJ1-3
CDR3nt: TGTGCCAGCAGTTCACTTGGGGGGCCTGGAAACACCATATATTTT
CDR3aa: CASSSLGGPGNTIYF

d_gene: NA
v_gene: TRBV6-5
abundance: NA
j_gene: TRBJ1-2
CDR3nt: TGTGCCAGCAGTCCTACGGGGCCATATGGCTACACCTTC
CDR3aa: CASSPTGPYGYTF

d_gene: TRBD1
v_gene: TRBV5-1
abundance: NA
j_gene: TRBJ1-1
CDR3nt: TGCGCCAGCAGCTTAACAGGGGACGGGAACACTGAAGCTTTCTTT
CDR3aa: CASSLTGDGNTEAFF

d_gene: NA
v_gene: TRBV27
abundance: NA
j_gene: TRBJ1-5
CDR3nt: TGTGCCACCGGGGACATTAATCAGCCCCAGCATTTT
CDR3aa: CATGDINQPQHF

d_gene: NA
v_gene: TRBV10-3
abundance: NA
j_gene: TRBJ2-1
CDR3nt: TGTGCCATCAGTGAGCCGCATTCCCGGATGGCTGAGCAGTTCTTC
CDR3aa: CAISEPHSRMAEQFF

d_gene: TRBD2
v_gene: TRBV4-2
abundance: NA
j_gene: TRBJ2-3
CDR3nt: TGTGCCAGCAGCCAAGATTTTAGCGGGGGGGCCACAGATACGCAGTATTTT
CDR3aa: CASSQDFSGGATDTQYF

d_gene: TRBD1
v_gene: TRBV9
abundance: NA
j_gene: TRBJ1-1
CDR3nt: TGTGCCAGCAGCGTGTCAGGGGGAGGGAACACTGAAGCTTTCTTT
CDR3aa: CASSVSGGGNTEAFF

d_gene: NA
v_gene: TRBV10-1
abundance: NA
j_gene: TRBJ1-6
CDR3nt: TGCGCCAGCAGTGTTACGGGGGATTCACCCCTCCACTTT
CDR3aa: CASSVTGDSPLHF

d_gene: NA
v_gene: TRBV6-2/TRBV6-3
abundance: NA
j_gene: TRBJ2-7
CDR3nt: TGTGCCAGCAGTCGGCTTTTGGTGGAGGGCGAGCAGTACTTC
CDR3aa: CASSRLLVEGEQYF

d_gene: NA
v_gene: TRBV7-2
abundance: NA
j_gene: TRBJ1-5
CDR3nt: TGTGCCAGCAGCCTAAGCAATCAGCCCCAGCATTTT
CDR3aa: CASSLSNQPQHF

d_gene: NA
v_gene: TRBV12-3/TRBV12-4
abundance: NA
j_gene: TRBJ1-2
CDR3nt: TGTGCCAGCAGTTTGCAGTGGGGGGATGGCTACACCTTC
CDR3aa: CASSLQWGDGYTF

d_gene: NA
v_gene: TRBV21-1
abundance: NA
j_gene: TRBJ1-4
CDR3nt: TGTGCCAGCAGCCAACTGCTGGTGGCGGGGACTGGATCAGGGGAAGAAAAACTGTTTTTT
CDR3aa: CASSQLLVAGTGSGEEKLFF

d_gene: NA
v_gene: TRBV30
abundance: NA
j_gene: TRBJ2-7
CDR3nt: TGTGCCTGGAGTGTAAGGGAGGCCTCCGAGCAGTACTTC
CDR3aa: CAWSVREASEQYF

d_gene: NA
v_gene: TRBV28
abundance: NA
j_gene: TRBJ1-6
CDR3nt: TGTGCCAGCACTCGCGGGCCAATTTCACCCCTCCACTTT
CDR3aa: CASTRGPISPLHF

d_gene: TRBD2
v_gene: TRBV7-2
abundance: NA
j_gene: TRBJ2-5
CDR3nt: TGTGCCAGCAGCCCCTCGGGCGGGGGCCAAGAGACCCAGTACTTC
CDR3aa: CASSPSGGGQETQYF

d_gene: NA
v_gene: TRBV28
abundance: NA
j_gene: TRBJ1-5
CDR3nt: TGTGCCAGCAGTTTGACAGGCAATCAGCCCCAGCATTTT
CDR3aa: CASSLTGNQPQHF

d_gene: NA
v_gene: TRBV5-6
abundance: NA
j_gene: TRBJ1-1
CDR3nt: TGTGCCAGCAGCCGCGGGCGGGACACTGAAGCTTTCTTT
CDR3aa: CASSRGRDTEAFF

d_gene: NA
v_gene: TRBV11-2
abundance: NA
j_gene: TRBJ2-2
CDR3nt: TGTGCCAGCAGCTTAGATAGAGGCCAGGGGAGGACCGGGGAGCTGTTTTTT
CDR3aa: CASSLDRGQGRTGELFF

d_gene: NA
v_gene: TRBV5-5
abundance: NA
j_gene: TRBJ2-3
CDR3nt: TGTGCCAGCAGCTTGGTGTGGGCAGATACGCAGTATTTT
CDR3aa: CASSLVWADTQYF

d_gene: NA
v_gene: TRBV25-1
abundance: few
j_gene: TRBJ1-5
CDR3nt: TGTGCCAGCAGTGGACCCGACAGACCTTTATTACATTTT
CDR3aa: CASSGPDRPLLHF

d_gene: NA
v_gene: TRBV7-2
abundance: NA
j_gene: TRBJ1-3
CDR3nt: TGTGCCAGCAGCTTGTGGCCGCGCGGGCCTACCTCTGGAAACACCATATATTTT
CDR3aa: CASSLWPRGPTSGNTIYF

d_gene: NA
v_gene: TRBV5-1
abundance: NA
j_gene: TRBJ1-3
CDR3nt: TGCGCCAGCAGCCAGGATCTCTCTGGAAACACCATATATTTT
CDR3aa: CASSQDLSGNTIYF

d_gene: NA
v_gene: TRBV18
abundance: NA
j_gene: TRBJ1-1
CDR3nt: TGTGCCAGCTCACCGGGAGAGAACACTGAAGCTTTCTTT
CDR3aa: CASSPGENTEAFF

d_gene: TRBD2
v_gene: TRBV10-3
abundance: NA
j_gene: TRBJ2-3
CDR3nt: TGTGCCATCAGTCTCTCAGCGGGGGGGGAAGATACGCAGTATTTT
CDR3aa: CAISLSAGGEDTQYF

d_gene: NA
v_gene: TRBV5-1
abundance: NA
j_gene: TRBJ2-1
CDR3nt: TGCGCCAGCAGCTCAGATTCCTCGCGGTTTTCTAATGAGCAGTTCTTC
CDR3aa: CASSSDSSRFSNEQFF

d_gene: NA
v_gene: TRBV6-6
abundance: NA
j_gene: TRBJ2-3
CDR3nt: TGTGCCACCAAGGATGTCCTTAGCACAGATACGCAGTATTTT
CDR3aa: CATKDVLSTDTQYF

d_gene: TRBD2
v_gene: TRBV6-2/TRBV6-3
abundance: NA
j_gene: TRBJ2-1
CDR3nt: TGTGCCAGCAGTTACTCAGCGGGGGGGTACAATGAGCAGTTCTTC
CDR3aa: CASSYSAGGYNEQFF

d_gene: TRBD2
v_gene: TRBV3-1/TRBV3-2
abundance: NA
j_gene: TRBJ2-2
CDR3nt: TGTGCCAGCACCCATAGGGCTAGCGGGGCCCACGGGGAGCTGTTTTTT
CDR3aa: CASTHRASGAHGELFF

d_gene: NA
v_gene: TRBV11-2
abundance: NA
j_gene: TRBJ1-4
CDR3nt: TGTGCCAGCAGCCCGAGAGGGAGGGGGGCAACTAATGAAAAACTGTTTTTT
CDR3aa: CASSPRGRGATNEKLFF